Listed below are T cell receptor beta chains from one sample, sequenced in a study of T cell changes during pregnancy in multiple sclerosis. Some clones are missing from TCRdb's copy, which holds only in-frame ones; the method was immunoSEQ multiplex PCR. The data hold tens of thousands of clones, with 90% to 95% observed a single time. The material was CD4+ T cells from peripheral blood mononuclear cells, obtained in the third trimester of pregnancy. These receptors originate from a female donor in good health, enrolled as a control in a pregnancy study. The CDR3 runs from the conserved cysteine through the conserved F or W. Each record gives: D gene, clone size, V gene, J gene, CDR3 protein, CDR3 DNA. The D gene is left open where the match is weak. The size of a clone is reported for some rows only, either as once, few or many, or as a class for expanded clones.

D: TRBD1
size: -
V: TRBV5-8
J: TRBJ1-1
CDR3: CASSLTQGAEAFF
DNA: TGTGCCAGCAGCCTAACTCAGGGGGCTGAAGCTTTCTTT

D: TRBD2
size: -
V: TRBV5-4
J: TRBJ2-3
CDR3: CASSLSGDVTDTQYF
DNA: TGTGCCAGCAGCTTAAGCGGGGACGTCACAGATACGCAGTATTTT

D: -
size: -
V: TRBV20-1
J: TRBJ1-2
CDR3: CSAPREDGYTF
DNA: TGCAGTGCTCCCCGGGAAGACGGCTACACCTTC

D: -
size: -
V: TRBV7-8
J: TRBJ2-2
CDR3: CASRGAWASSTGELFF
DNA: TGTGCCAGCAGGGGTGCGTGGGCGTCGAGCACCGGGGAGCTGTTTTTT

D: TRBD1
size: -
V: TRBV7-9
J: TRBJ2-3
CDR3: CASGRGQGVPDTQYF
DNA: TGTGCCAGCGGAAGGGGACAGGGAGTCCCAGATACGCAGTATTTT

D: TRBD2
size: -
V: TRBV5-1
J: TRBJ2-2
CDR3: CASTPGLATGELFF
DNA: TGCGCCAGCACCCCCGGACTAGCAACCGGGGAGCTGTTTTTT

D: TRBD2
size: -
V: TRBV6-5
J: TRBJ2-7
CDR3: CASSRSGERYEQYF
DNA: TGTGCCAGCAGCCGTAGCGGGGAGCGCTACGAGCAGTACTTC

D: -
size: once
V: TRBV4-1
J: TRBJ1-1
CDR3: CASSSPARRRAEAFF
DNA: TGCGCCAGCAGCTCACCCGCGCGCCGGAGGGCTGAAGCTTTCTTT

D: -
size: -
V: TRBV10-3
J: TRBJ2-5
CDR3: CAISESTKLGETQYF
DNA: TGTGCCATCAGTGAGTCGACAAAACTGGGAGAGACCCAGTACTTC

D: -
size: -
V: TRBV7-9
J: TRBJ1-2
CDR3: CASNRQGGANYGYTF
DNA: TGTGCCAGCAATCGGCAGGGAGGCGCGAACTATGGCTACACCTTC

D: TRBD2
size: -
V: TRBV6-1
J: TRBJ2-5
CDR3: CASTPIAGAQTQYF
DNA: TGTGCCAGCACCCCTATAGCGGGGGCGCAGACCCAGTACTTC

D: -
size: -
V: TRBV7-2
J: TRBJ2-7
CDR3: CASSPLPGVGNEQYF
DNA: TGTGCCAGCAGCCCCCTCCCAGGGGTGGGGAACGAGCAGTACTTC

D: -
size: -
V: TRBV4-1
J: TRBJ1-2
CDR3: CASSQAPTDFYGYTF
DNA: TGCGCCAGCAGCCAAGCACCGACAGACTTCTATGGCTACACCTTC

D: -
size: -
V: TRBV5-4
J: TRBJ2-7
CDR3: CASSLEHTGNYEQYF
DNA: TGTGCCAGCAGCTTGGAGCATACGGGAAACTACGAGCAGTACTTC

D: -
size: few
V: TRBV25-1
J: TRBJ1-2
CDR3: CASRRDNYGYTF
DNA: TGTGCCAGCCGACGGGATAACTATGGCTACACCTTC

D: TRBD1
size: once
V: TRBV6-1
J: TRBJ2-7
CDR3: CASSTQGRSEYF
DNA: TGTGCCAGCAGTACACAGGGGCGATCGGAGTACTTC

D: -
size: -
V: TRBV30
J: TRBJ1-3
CDR3: CAWRRGRSGNTIYF
DNA: TGTGCCTGGAGACGAGGCCGCTCTGGAAACACCATATATTTT

D: -
size: -
V: TRBV9
J: TRBJ2-5
CDR3: CASSVGGQQETQYF
DNA: TGTGCCAGCAGCGTGGGGGGGCAGCAAGAGACCCAGTACTTC

D: -
size: -
V: TRBV5-1
J: TRBJ2-3
CDR3: CASSRASRGDTQYF
DNA: TGCGCCAGCAGCCGGGCTAGCCGAGGAGATACGCAGTATTTT

D: -
size: -
V: TRBV6-6
J: TRBJ2-7
CDR3: CASSYPIGGGDHEQYF
DNA: TGTGCCAGCAGTTACCCAATAGGGGGAGGGGATCACGAGCAGTACTTC

D: TRBD1
size: -
V: TRBV19
J: TRBJ1-2
CDR3: CASSIGRGRDYGYTF
DNA: TGTGCCAGTAGTATAGGTAGGGGGCGCGACTATGGCTACACCTTC

D: -
size: -
V: TRBV2
J: TRBJ2-7
CDR3: CASTRESYEQYF
DNA: TGTGCCAGCACCCGGGAGTCCTACGAGCAGTACTTC

D: TRBD1
size: -
V: TRBV5-1
J: TRBJ1-6
CDR3: CASSSGTGGNSPLHF
DNA: TGCGCCAGCAGCTCCGGGACAGGGGGGAATTCACCCCTCCACTTT

D: -
size: few
V: TRBV25-1
J: TRBJ1-1
CDR3: CASSEYKQGRTEAFF
DNA: TGTGCCAGCAGTGAATATAAGCAGGGTAGGACTGAAGCTTTCTTT

D: TRBD1
size: once
V: TRBV25-1
J: TRBJ1-2
CDR3: CASSRQGAEGYTF
DNA: TGTGCCAGCAGTAGGCAGGGGGCGGAGGGCTACACCTTC

D: -
size: -
V: TRBV27
J: TRBJ1-1
CDR3: CASSSPLMNTEAFF
DNA: TGTGCCAGCAGTTCCCCTTTAATGAACACTGAAGCTTTCTTT

D: -
size: -
V: TRBV4-2
J: TRBJ2-1
CDR3: CASSQEPKGVNSYNEQFF
DNA: TGTGCCAGCAGCCAAGAACCGAAAGGGGTCAACTCATACAATGAGCAGTTCTTC

D: TRBD1
size: -
V: TRBV7-2
J: TRBJ1-1
CDR3: CASSLAWVQGGAFF
DNA: TGTGCCAGCAGCTTAGCCTGGGTACAGGGGGGCGCTTTCTTT

D: -
size: -
V: TRBV7-2
J: TRBJ1-5
CDR3: CASSLERNQPQHF
DNA: TGTGCCAGCAGCTTAGAGCGCAATCAGCCCCAGCATTTT

D: -
size: -
V: TRBV11-2
J: TRBJ2-7
CDR3: CASSARSLEQYF
DNA: TGTGCCAGCAGCGCAAGAAGCCTCGAGCAGTACTTC

D: -
size: -
V: TRBV18
J: TRBJ2-1
CDR3: CASSPGLRGEQFF
DNA: TGTGCCAGCTCACCAGGTTTACGGGGTGAGCAGTTCTTC

D: TRBD1
size: -
V: TRBV15
J: TRBJ2-7
CDR3: CATSRALRQGIYEQYF
DNA: TGTGCCACCAGCCGAGCCTTAAGACAGGGGATCTACGAGCAGTACTTC

D: TRBD1
size: -
V: TRBV11-3
J: TRBJ2-6
CDR3: CASTDRAKSGANVLTF
DNA: TGTGCCAGCACCGACAGGGCAAAATCTGGGGCCAACGTCCTGACTTTC

D: -
size: -
V: TRBV30
J: TRBJ1-2
CDR3: CAWSVQIYGYTF
DNA: TGTGCCTGGAGTGTACAAATCTATGGCTACACCTTC

D: -
size: -
V: TRBV30
J: TRBJ1-6
CDR3: CAWSARVTPLHF
DNA: TGTGCCTGGAGTGCCAGGGTTACACCCCTCCACTTT

D: -
size: -
V: TRBV6-5
J: TRBJ1-2
CDR3: CASIPRGAYNYGYTF
DNA: TGTGCCAGCATCCCCCGGGGGGCCTATAACTATGGCTACACCTTC

D: -
size: once
V: TRBV2
J: TRBJ1-5
CDR3: CASKQNRAEQPQHF
DNA: TGTGCCAGCAAGCAGAACAGGGCAGAACAGCCCCAGCATTTT

D: TRBD1
size: -
V: TRBV11-1
J: TRBJ1-6
CDR3: CASSLVDGQGNSPLHF
DNA: TGTGCCAGCAGCTTAGTAGACGGACAGGGTAATTCACCCCTCCACTTT

D: TRBD1
size: -
V: TRBV5-1
J: TRBJ2-3
CDR3: CASSLVMGQVDTQYF
DNA: TGCGCCAGCAGCTTGGTCATGGGACAGGTCGATACGCAGTATTTT

D: -
size: -
V: TRBV15
J: TRBJ1-5
CDR3: CATSRDLVDNSNQPQHF
DNA: TGTGCCACCAGCAGAGATTTGGTGGACAACAGCAATCAGCCCCAGCATTTT

D: TRBD1
size: -
V: TRBV19
J: TRBJ1-1
CDR3: CASSILTGQAEAFF
DNA: TGTGCCAGTAGTATCCTGACAGGGCAAGCTGAAGCTTTCTTC

D: -
size: -
V: TRBV6-5
J: TRBJ2-7
CDR3: CASGLPGRYEQYF
DNA: TGTGCCAGCGGTCTACCAGGGCGTTACGAGCAGTACTTC

D: -
size: -
V: TRBV4-3
J: TRBJ2-1
CDR3: CASSQEGGRGFNEQFF
DNA: TGCGCCAGCAGCCAAGAAGGCGGGCGAGGGTTCAATGAGCAGTTCTTC

D: -
size: -
V: TRBV7-9
J: TRBJ2-7
CDR3: CASSLAFGGEQYF
DNA: TGTGCCAGCAGCTTAGCTTTTGGAGGTGAGCAGTACTTC

D: -
size: -
V: TRBV7-2
J: TRBJ2-1
CDR3: CASSSMYGNEQFF
DNA: TGTGCCAGCAGCTCAATGTACGGGAATGAGCAGTTCTTC

D: -
size: -
V: TRBV19
J: TRBJ1-1
CDR3: CASSMDPGAMNTEAFF
DNA: TGTGCCAGTAGTATGGACCCAGGGGCGATGAACACTGAAGCTTTCTTT

D: TRBD1
size: -
V: TRBV18
J: TRBJ1-1
CDR3: CASSPPNQQGARVSTEAFF
DNA: TGTGCCAGCTCACCACCGAACCAGCAGGGGGCGAGGGTTAGCACTGAAGCTTTCTTT

D: TRBD1
size: -
V: TRBV5-1
J: TRBJ2-5
CDR3: CASSFGTGYQETQYF
DNA: TGCGCCAGCAGCTTTGGGACAGGGTACCAAGAGACCCAGTACTTC

D: -
size: -
V: TRBV27
J: TRBJ1-5
CDR3: CASRGGNQPQHF
DNA: TGTGCCAGCAGGGGGGGAAATCAGCCCCAGCATTTT

D: TRBD1
size: -
V: TRBV7-7
J: TRBJ2-7
CDR3: CASSQDRMDEQYF
DNA: TGTGCCAGCAGCCAGGACAGGATGGACGAGCAGTACTTC

D: -
size: -
V: TRBV2
J: TRBJ1-3
CDR3: CASSQQGRTGNTIYF
DNA: TGTGCCAGCAGTCAACAGGGTAGAACTGGAAACACCATATATTTT

D: -
size: -
V: TRBV11-2
J: TRBJ2-7
CDR3: CASSLDARYEQYF
DNA: TGTGCCAGCAGCTTAGATGCCAGGTACGAGCAGTACTTC